This TCR beta chain was profiled in a study of blood T cell repertoires in COVID-19. About the research overall: The study drew acute and convalescent COVID-19 samples from the United States, Italy and Spain. The cDNA or gDNA used as material had been derived from T cells, B-cell-depleted T cells, or PBMCs.

The CDR3 consists of 13 residues. Looked up from germline, CDR1 is KGHSH and CDR2 is LQKENI. Trimming removed 2 bases from V and 4 bases from J; junction bases left unmatched: 1. Original analysis: Scientists estimated how many nucleated cells there were by amplifying reference gene primers. The method was immunoSEQ multiplex PCR; TCRdb's version includes in-frame clones alone and lacks a portion of them. Clonal size and the V and J genes are those of that table, whereas D and trimming came from the DNA. The table records a few hundred thousand clones, around four fifths of them present only once. The chain is built from TRBV18 and TRBJ1-2, with TRBD1 matching 7 bases. The sequence was collected from a woman in her sixties or seventies who had recovered from COVID-19. Sequencing was carried out using peripheral blood. The CDR3 nucleotides read TGTGCCAGCTCACCAGAGGGGGCCTATGGCTACACCTTC. Amino acids: CASSPEGAYGYTF. Based on the CDR3 plus reference TRBV18 and TRBJ1-2, the full variable domain is NAGVMQNPRHLVRRRGQEARLRCSPMKGHSHVYWYRQLPEEGLKFMVYLQKENIIDESGMPKERFSAEFPKEGPSILRIQQVVRGDSAAYFCASSPEGAYGYTFGSGTRLTVV.